Detailed here is one T cell receptor beta chain. The CDR3 extends over 16 amino acids. The V segment lost 5 bases and the J segment 7 bases; nucleotides outside the gene matches: 6. Germline V CDR1 and CDR2: MDHEN, SYDVKM. Methods used by the authors: From reference gene primer amplification, estimates of nucleated cell counts were derived. Only in-frame clones appear in the TCRdb table, and some are missing; sequencing was by immunoSEQ multiplex PCR. V and J calls and clone size are those listed in that table; D and trimming were worked out from the DNA. Of under 150,000 clones listed, approximately 85% are singletons. The data belong to a study of blood T cell repertoires in COVID-19. Study-wide background: PBMCs, B-cell-depleted T cells, or T cells provided the cDNA or gDNA that made up the material.

The receptor was derived from a man older than 75 with acute or convalescent COVID-19. What was sequenced was peripheral blood. This chain connects TRBV28 to TRBJ1-6; TRBD1 aligns across 12 bases. This chain's CDR3 is CASSGGQGAGNSPLHF. CDR3 bases: TGTGCCAGCAGTGGGGGACAGGGGGCAGGGAATTCACCCCTCCACTTT. Complete variable domain (other parts from reference TRBV28 and TRBJ1-6): DVKVTQSSRYLVKRTGEKVFLECVQDMDHENMFWYRQDPGLGLRLIYFSYDVKMKEKGDIPEGYSVSREKKERFSLILESASTNQTSMYLCASSGGQGAGNSPLHFGNGTRLTVT.